A selection of T cell receptor beta chains follows, all from one sample in a study of cytotoxic CD8 clonotypes in ibrutinib-treated CLL. Libraries were prepared by immunoSEQ multiplex PCR; TCRdb keeps only in-frame clonotypes and omits some of them. The sample lists 58,000 or so clones, roughly 57% occurring once. Material: PBMCs, obtained after 12 months of ibrutinib treatment. Receptors were obtained from a human donor with chronic lymphocytic leukemia. Each CDR3 is given with its conserved first and last residue. Fields, in order: clone size, V gene, D gene, J gene, CDR3 protein, CDR3 DNA. The D gene is left open where the match is weak. Size is omitted from some rows. Given values are once, few, many or a class for expanded clones.

once	TRBV4-1	TRBD2	TRBJ2-1	CASSQVPSGPLNEQFF	TGCGCCAGCAGCCAAGTGCCTAGCGGACCCTTAAATGAGCAGTTCTTC
once	TRBV2	.	TRBJ1-1	CASRQYMNTEAFF	TGTGCCAGCCGACAGTACATGAACACTGAAGCTTTCTTT
.	TRBV10-3	TRBD2	TRBJ2-3	CATRAGVDRSTQYF	TGTGCCACCCGAGCGGGAGTGGATCGCAGCACGCAGTATTTT
.	TRBV19	.	TRBJ2-3	CASKGDFFTDTQYF	TGTGCCAGTAAGGGGGATTTCTTCACAGATACGCAGTATTTT
.	TRBV5-1	TRBD2	TRBJ2-2	CASSHRTSGANTGELFF	TGCGCCAGCAGCCACCGGACTAGCGGGGCAAACACCGGGGAGCTGTTTTTT
.	TRBV29-1	TRBD2	TRBJ2-1	CSVISGVDEQFF	TGCAGCGTTATTAGCGGGGTTGATGAGCAGTTCTTC
few	TRBV6-1	.	TRBJ2-1	CALQRDTGNEQFF	TGTGCCCTTCAGCGGGACACGGGGAATGAGCAGTTCTTC
.	TRBV7-2	.	TRBJ1-4	CASSSRLGRAPTNEKLFF	TGTGCCAGCAGCTCCAGGTTGGGCAGGGCCCCAACTAATGAAAAACTGTTTTTT
.	TRBV6-5	TRBD1	TRBJ2-5	CASSPRDRGQETQYF	TGTGCCAGCAGTCCCCGGGACAGAGGACAAGAGACCCAGTACTTC
many	TRBV4-1	.	TRBJ2-5	CASSPETKGIMETQYF	TGCGCCAGCAGCCCAGAGACTAAGGGTATTATGGAGACCCAGTACTTC
.	TRBV5-1	.	TRBJ2-3	CASSRPGSDTQYF	TGCGCCAGCAGCCGACCAGGCTCAGATACGCAGTATTTT
few	TRBV11-2	.	TRBJ2-4	CASSLGVDIQYF	TGTGCCAGCAGCTTAGGGGTGGACATTCAGTACTTC
few	TRBV29-1	.	TRBJ1-5	CSVTTTDSNQPQHF	TGCAGCGTCACAACGACAGATAGCAATCAGCCCCAGCATTTT
few	TRBV4-1	.	TRBJ1-2	CASSPSGGSYGYTF	TGCGCCAGCAGCCCCTCGGGAGGGTCCTATGGCTACACCTTC
.	TRBV6-5	.	TRBJ1-6	CASSWGGYSKNSPLHF	TGTGCCAGCAGTTGGGGGGGCTACTCAAAGAATTCACCCCTCCACTTT
once	TRBV18	TRBD1	TRBJ2-2	CASSPRQGADTGELFF	TGTGCCAGCTCACCGCGTCAGGGGGCAGACACCGGGGAGCTGTTTTTT
.	TRBV11-3	.	TRBJ2-2	CASRLDGTGELFF	TGTGCCAGCAGGCTCGATGGCACCGGGGAGCTGTTTTTT
.	TRBV28	.	TRBJ1-1	CASSLGRSNTEAFF	TGTGCCAGCAGTTTGGGGAGGTCGAACACTGAAGCTTTCTTT
few	TRBV5-1	.	TRBJ2-1	CASSPPYSPEQFF	TGCGCCAGCAGCCCCCCCTATTCCCCCGAGCAGTTCTTC
.	TRBV30	TRBD1	TRBJ1-1	CAWSQGQGGSAFF	TGTGCCTGGAGTCAGGGACAGGGGGGATCAGCTTTCTTT
.	TRBV11-2	.	TRBJ2-6	CASSTTGGGANVLTF	TGTGCCAGCAGCACCACAGGTGGCGGGGCCAACGTCCTGACTTTC
few	TRBV7-9	TRBD2	TRBJ2-1	CASSFPLAGVGEQFF	TGTGCCAGCAGCTTTCCCCTAGCGGGAGTTGGTGAGCAGTTCTTC
once	TRBV19	TRBD1	TRBJ2-3	CATRVPGQGVLDTQYF	TGTGCCACTAGAGTCCCGGGACAGGGGGTACTGGATACGCAGTATTTT